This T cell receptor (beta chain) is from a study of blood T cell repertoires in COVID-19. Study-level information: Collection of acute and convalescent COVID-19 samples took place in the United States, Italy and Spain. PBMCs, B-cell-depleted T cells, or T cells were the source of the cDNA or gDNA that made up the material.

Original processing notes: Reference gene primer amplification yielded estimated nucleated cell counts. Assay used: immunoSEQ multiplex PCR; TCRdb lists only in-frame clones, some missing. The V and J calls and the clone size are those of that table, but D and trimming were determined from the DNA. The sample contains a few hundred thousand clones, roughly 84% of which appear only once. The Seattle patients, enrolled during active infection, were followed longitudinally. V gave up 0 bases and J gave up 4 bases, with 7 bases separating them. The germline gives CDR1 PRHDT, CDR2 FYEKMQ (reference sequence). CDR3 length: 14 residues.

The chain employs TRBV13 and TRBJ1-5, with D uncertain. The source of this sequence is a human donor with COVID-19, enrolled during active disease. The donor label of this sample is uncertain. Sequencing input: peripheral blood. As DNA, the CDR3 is TGTGCCAGCAGCTTAGGCCGGAGTAATCAGCCCCAGCATTTT. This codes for CASSLGRSNQPQHF.